These 6 T cell receptor beta chains came from one sample sequenced in a study of T cells after yellow fever vaccination. TCRdb reprocessed the 5' RACE reads with MiXCR, giving one entry per CDR3 protein. The data hold 400,000 or so distinct CDR3 sequences, with 18% observed a single time. The material was PBMCs, obtained before the yellow fever booster vaccination. These receptors came from a man aged 18 to 29 who received the YFV17D yellow fever vaccine.

In this sample, this clonotype turned up a few times. The chain couples TRBV15 to TRBJ2-1; D tentatively reads TRBD1 or TRBD2 (6 bases each). V lost 4 bases and J lost 7, with 14 bases in between. The CDR3 is 14 amino acids. The germline V gene encodes CDR1 LNHNV and CDR2 YYDKDF (reference sequence). CDR3 in amino acids: CATSNWGARNEQFF. CDR3 DNA sequence: TGTGCCACCAGCAACTGGGGGGCAAGGAATGAGCAGTTCTTC.

This rearrangement joins TRBV20-1 to TRBJ2-7, with 7 bases identical to TRBD2. After removal of 2 bases from V and 4 bases from J, the junction contained 8 bases not matched to a gene. This CDR3 has 14 residues. The V gene's germline CDR1 is DFQATT and CDR2 SNEGSKA (reference sequence). In DNA, the CDR3 is TGCAGTGCTAGACGATCTAGCGGTCCGTACGAGCAGTACTTC. Its protein product is CSARRSSGPYEQYF.

V usage is TRBV20-1 and J usage is TRBJ1-1, with 11 positions matching TRBD1. Germline lookup yields CDR1 DFQATT and CDR2 SNEGSKA (reference sequence). Trimming at V came to 3 bases and at J to 5 bases, leaving 5 bases not matched to a gene. This CDR3 spans 14 amino acids. In nucleotides, the CDR3 is TGCAGTGCTAGGCCCGGACAGGGGGCGACTGAAGCTTTCTTT. It yields the protein CSARPGQGATEAFF.

This clonotype has more than one count but fewer than ten. The chain joins TRBV7-8 to TRBJ2-4; D possibly corresponds to TRBD2 (6 bases). V was pared by 5 bases and J by 2 bases, with 13 bases between. The CDR3 sequence is 15 residues long. CDR1 SGHVS and CDR2 FQNEAQ come from the germline V gene. The CDR3 nucleotides read TGTGCCAGCAGCCCCCCGGGGGTGACCAAAAACATTCAGTACTTC. Translation gives CASSPPGVTKNIQYF.

This clonotype was counted a few times. J is TRBJ1-1 and V is TRBV20-1; 9 bases are a match to TRBD1. The CDR3 spans 14 residues. With 4 bases clipped from V and 7 bases from J, the junction kept 10 bases outside the gene matches. Germline loops: CDR1 DFQATT, CDR2 SNEGSKA (reference sequence). DNA for the CDR3: TGCAGTGCTATCCGGGAACAGGGGGCGGGTGAAGCTTTCTTT. As protein: CSAIREQGAGEAFF.

V is TRBV20-1 and J is TRBJ1-4; TRBD1 might be the D (6 bases). Germline CDR1 is DFQATT and CDR2 is SNEGSKA (reference sequence). Trimming shortened V by 5 bases and J by 8 bases, and 18 bases separated the two germline ends. The CDR3 runs 14 residues. In DNA, the CDR3 is TGCAGTGCTTCCCCGGACAGTGGGGGAGAAAAACTGTTTTTT. It specifies CSASPDSGGEKLFF.